One sample yielded the 19 T cell receptor beta chains listed below, sequenced in a study of blood T cell repertoires in COVID-19. TCRdb's table, derived via immunoSEQ multiplex PCR, lists solely in-frame clones and lacks some. The sample consists of 350,000 to 550,000 clones, about 90% of them appearing once. The source material was PBMCs or T cells enriched from blood (not recorded which). Receptors originate from a woman aged 18-35 years with acute COVID-19.

This chain links TRBV7-3 with TRBJ1-1; no clear D gene. Germline CDR1 and CDR2: SGHTA and FQGTGA. Trimming stripped 5 bases from V and 1 base from J, with 11 bases between. The CDR3 is made up of 14 amino acids. The CDR3 DNA reads TGTGCCAGCAGCACCGGACTCAAGAACACTGAAGCTTTCTTT. This translates into CASSTGLKNTEAFF. Variable domain in full (rest from reference TRBV7-3 and TRBJ1-1): GAGVSQTPSNKVTEKGKYVELRCDPISGHTALYWYRQSLGQGPEFLIYFQGTGAADDSGLPNDRFFAVRPEGSVSTLKIQRTERGDSAVYLCASSTGLKNTEAFFGQGTRLTVV.

This chain's CDR3 is CASSFWTSGSLNEQFF. The CDR3 nucleotides are TGTGCCAGCAGCTTCTGGACTAGCGGGAGTCTGAATGAGCAGTTCTTC. The chain combines TRBV7-9 with TRBJ2-1, with 13 bases aligning to TRBD2. J lost 7 bases, V lost 3 bases, and 6 bases had no gene match. The CDR3 loop spans 16 amino acids. Germline assignment: CDR1 SEHNR and CDR2 FQNEAQ (reference sequence).

This sequence joins TRBV4-3 and TRBJ1-6; D gene ambiguous. Trimming removed 0 bases from V and 3 bases from J, with 3 bases in between. CDR1 is LGHNA, CDR2 YSLEER, per germline. This CDR3 is 14 amino acids long. The CDR3 DNA follows: TGCGCCAGCAGCCAAGATCTCTATAATTCACCCCTCCACTTT. Residues: CASSQDLYNSPLHF.

The chain couples TRBV18 to TRBJ1-1; D gene ambiguous. Germline V gene sequence: CDR1 KGHSH, CDR2 LQKENI. The V and J ends lost 4 bases and 2 bases respectively, with 8 bases between them. This CDR3 comprises 13 residues. The CDR3 DNA follows: TGTGCCAGCTCACGTGTATCTAACACTGAAGCTTTCTTT. Its protein product is CASSRVSNTEAFF.

This clone came up once. The rearrangement joins TRBV15 to TRBJ2-7, with 8 bases that match TRBD1. Per the germline V gene, CDR1 is LNHNV and CDR2 is YYDKDF (reference sequence). This CDR3 contains 17 residues. J lost 3 bases, V lost 0 bases, and 10 bases had no gene match. The CDR3 DNA follows: TGTGCCACCAGCAGAGATCATCGGACAGGGTCGGTCTACGAGCAGTACTTC. Protein product: CATSRDHRTGSVYEQYF.

The gene calls are TRBV10-3 and TRBJ2-1; 11 bases fit TRBD2. The germline V gene encodes CDR1 ENHRY and CDR2 SYGVKD. The CDR3 length is 15 residues. V was pared by 4 bases and J by 9 bases, with 8 bases of the junction left unmatched. The CDR3 bases are TGTGCCATCAGTGGTCTAGCGGGAGGAGGGGGTGAGCAGTTCTTC. It translates to CAISGLAGGGGEQFF.

The rearrangement joins TRBV7-6 to TRBJ2-5, with D hard to call. Germline V gives CDR1 SGHVS, CDR2 FNYEAQ. The CDR3 has 12 residues. V shed 2 bases and J shed 3 bases, with 4 bases lying between them. The CDR3 region has the DNA TGTGCCAGCAGCTTATTAGAAGAGACCCAGTACTTC. Protein product: CASSLLEETQYF.

The chain carries TRBV5-1 and TRBJ2-4, with 12 positions matching TRBD2. With V trimmed by 2 bases and J by 5 bases, 11 bases remained unmatched. There are 18 residues in the CDR3. Germline CDR1 reads SGHRS; CDR2 reads YFSETQ. CDR3 residues: CASSLGSSGRALENIQYF. The CDR3 DNA reads as TGCGCCAGCAGCTTAGGGTCTAGCGGGAGGGCCTTGGAAAACATTCAGTACTTC.

The chain combines TRBV28 with TRBJ2-3; TRBD1 matches 8 bases. Germline lookup yields CDR1 MDHEN and CDR2 SYDVKM. With 8 bases clipped from V and 3 bases from J, the junction kept 7 bases outside the gene matches. CDR3 size: 14 residues. As DNA, the CDR3 is TGTGCCAGCGTCTACAGGGGGAAAACAGATACGCAGTATTTT. The encoded protein is CASVYRGKTDTQYF.

The V and J genes are TRBV2 and TRBJ2-2; 9 bases match TRBD1. J was trimmed by 7 bases and V by 5 bases; bases with no gene match: 8. This CDR3 spans 15 amino acids. Germline V gene data show CDR1 as SNHLY and CDR2 as FYNNEI. For the CDR3, the DNA is TGTGCCAGCAGTCCGGGACAGGGCATGGTCGGGGAGCTGTTTTTT. Protein: CASSPGQGMVGELFF.

The genes are TRBV10-3 and TRBJ2-7; 11 bases are a match to TRBD2. Germline V gives CDR1 ENHRY, CDR2 SYGVKD. Unmatched junction bases numbered 3, after V lost 3 bases and J lost 2 bases. The CDR3 consists of 15 residues. The CDR3 bases are TGTGCCATCAGTGAACTAGCGGGAGTGACCTACGAGCAGTACTTC. This codes for CAISELAGVTYEQYF.

Turning to this clone: The same CDR3 is also encoded by other DNA sequences in this sample. The chain joins TRBV12-5 to TRBJ1-5; 8 bases fit TRBD1. This CDR3 is built from 14 residues. J gave up 5 bases and V 5 bases, and 5 bases lay outside the gene matches. The V gene's germline CDR1 is LGHNT and CDR2 FRNRAP. The CDR3 coding sequence is TGTGCTAGTGGTCACGGACAGGGCCATCAGCCCCAGCATTTT. It translates to CASGHGQGHQPQHF.

The chain recombines TRBV28 with TRBJ2-7; the D gene is possibly TRBD2 (6 bases). The CDR3 contains 16 residues. Trimming left V 4 bases short and J 4 bases short, with 20 bases between. Germline V gives CDR1 MDHEN, CDR2 SYDVKM. The DNA for the CDR3 is TGTGCCAGCAGTTCACCGGGGGTGGGAGAAGGATACGAGCAGTACTTC. The encoded protein is CASSSPGVGEGYEQYF. The full variable domain, rest sourced from reference TRBV28 and TRBJ2-7, is DVKVTQSSRYLVKRTGEKVFLECVQDMDHENMFWYRQDPGLGLRLIYFSYDVKMKEKGDIPEGYSVSREKKERFSLILESASTNQTSMYLCASSSPGVGEGYEQYFGPGTRLTVT.

This clone was recorded only once. The V call is TRBV5-1, the J call TRBJ1-1; tentatively, D is TRBD1 (6 bases). The V gene lost 5 bases and the J gene lost 1 base, with 6 bases spanning the gap. Germline V gene lookup returns CDR1 SGHRS and CDR2 YFSETQ. The CDR3 sequence is 12 residues long. CDR3 sequence (DNA): TGCGCCAGCAGACAGGGGAACACTGAAGCTTTCTTT. This encodes CASRQGNTEAFF.

The CDR3 loop reads CASGTGVNTEAFF. DNA for the CDR3: TGTGCCAGCGGGACAGGGGTGAACACTGAAGCTTTCTTT. This chain uses TRBV7-8 with TRBJ1-1; 10 positions match TRBD1. This CDR3 has 13 residues. The V gene end was trimmed by 8 bases and the J gene end by 0 bases; junction bases not matched to a gene: 0. Germline V gene sequence: CDR1 SGHVS, CDR2 FQNEAQ.

The rearrangement uses TRBV5-1 and TRBJ1-1; TRBD1 matches at 7 bases. V lost 4 bases to trimming and J lost 7 bases; unmatched junction nucleotides: 4. The CDR3 sequence is 12 residues long. The germline CDR1 and CDR2 sequences are SGHRS and YFSETQ. CDR3 DNA sequence: TGCGCCAGCAGCGCTGGGACAGTTGAAGCTTTCTTT. Amino acid sequence: CASSAGTVEAFF.

This chain uses TRBV2 with TRBJ2-7; D gene uncertain. Germline CDR1 SNHLY, CDR2 FYNNEI. With 3 bases removed from V and 3 bases from J, the gap between germline ends came to 6 bases. This CDR3 region has 12 residues. CDR3 region: CASSEQVYEQYF. The CDR3 coding sequence is TGTGCCAGCAGTGAGCAGGTCTACGAGCAGTACTTC.

This clone was seen a single time. The chain has TRBV7-8 and TRBJ2-5, with 11 bases identical to TRBD2. Germline V gene lookup returns CDR1 SGHVS and CDR2 FQNEAQ. V lost 4 bases, J lost 0 bases, and 4 bases stayed unmatched. There are 16 residues in the CDR3. The DNA of the CDR3 is TGTGCCAGCAGCTCCGGACTAGCGGGCTACCAAGAGACCCAGTACTTC. As protein: CASSSGLAGYQETQYF.

The gene calls are TRBV19 and TRBJ1-1, with D possibly TRBD1 on 5 matching bases. This CDR3 has 14 residues. V was pared by 3 bases and J by 5 bases, with 13 bases between. The germline CDR1 and CDR2 sequences are LNHDA and SQIVND (reference sequence). The CDR3 loop is CASSMSDGGTEAFF. For the CDR3, the DNA is TGTGCCAGTAGTATGTCCGATGGGGGGACTGAAGCTTTCTTT.